The present entry profiles one T cell receptor beta chain with its context. This sample stems from a study of OX40 agonist ivuxolimab in advanced cancers. The overall study: Ivuxolimab is an agonistic anti-OX40 (CD134) antibody, and patients were treated with it.

Data came from immunoSEQ multiplex PCR; TCRdb stores just in-frame clones and leaves some out. The sample holds tens of thousands of clones, about 87% seen once. The source is an adult with an advanced solid tumor such as melanoma, head and neck, liver or kidney cancer. The input for sequencing was CD4+ or CD8+ T cells sorted from blood, taken in a trial of the OX40 agonist ivuxolimab.

Here the CDR3 reads CASSMGPGRGTEAFF. CDR3 sequence (DNA): TGTGCCAGTAGTATGGGGCCAGGGAGAGGCACTGAAGCTTTCTTT. The chain couples TRBV19 to TRBJ1-1; D is perhaps TRBD1 (5 bases). Trimming removed 3 bases at V and 4 bases at J, with 15 bases between. The CDR3 spans 15 residues. Germline lookup yields CDR1 LNHDA and CDR2 SQIVND (reference sequence).